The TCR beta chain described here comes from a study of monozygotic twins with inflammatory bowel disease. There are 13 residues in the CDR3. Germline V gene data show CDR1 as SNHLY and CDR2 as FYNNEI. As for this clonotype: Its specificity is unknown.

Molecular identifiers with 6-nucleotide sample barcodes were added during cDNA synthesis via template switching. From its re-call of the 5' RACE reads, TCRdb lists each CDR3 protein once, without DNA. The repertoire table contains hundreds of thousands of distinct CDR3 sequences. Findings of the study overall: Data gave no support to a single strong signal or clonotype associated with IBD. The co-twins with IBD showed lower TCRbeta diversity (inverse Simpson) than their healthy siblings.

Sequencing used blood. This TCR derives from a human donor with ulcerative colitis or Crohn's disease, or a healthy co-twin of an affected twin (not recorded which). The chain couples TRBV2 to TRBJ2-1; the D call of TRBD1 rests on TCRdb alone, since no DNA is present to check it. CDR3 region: CASSGTLVNEQFF.